The 5 T cell receptor beta chains below were found in one sample sequenced in a study of shared clonotypes between healthy human individuals. TCRdb's table, derived via immunoSEQ multiplex PCR, lists solely in-frame clones and lacks some. The sample lists around 1.1 million clones, about four fifths occurring once. Sample: memory CD4+ T cells from PBMCs. Subset: CD45RA-negative fraction. The receptor source for this set is a man aged 18 to 30 in good health. Some clones in this sample may be carry-over from other donors' samples.

To note about this clone: No conserved phenylalanine or tryptophan is present at the end of the CDR3, so a read error is the likely explanation. V is TRBV5-1 and J is TRBJ2-3, with D perhaps matching TRBD2 (6 bases). CDR3 size: 15 residues. V dropped 0 bases and J dropped 6 bases, with 14 bases sitting between them. Looked up from germline, CDR1 is SGHRS and CDR2 is YFSETQ. In nucleotides, the CDR3 is TGCGCCAGCAGCTTGGGCGGGACGCCGGCGGATACGCAGTATCTT. The encoded protein is CASSLGGTPADTQYL.

V usage is TRBV28 and J usage is TRBJ1-5, with 7 bases lining up with TRBD1. V was pared by 6 bases and J by 4 bases, with 9 bases of the junction left unmatched. Germline V gene data show CDR1 as MDHEN and CDR2 as SYDVKM. CDR3 length equals 15 residues. The CDR3, as DNA: TGTGCCAGCAGCGCCCGGACAGGCCCTAATCAGCCCCAGCATTTT. Its translation is CASSARTGPNQPQHF.

The chain recombines TRBV5-1 with TRBJ2-2; D ambiguous. Germline lookup yields CDR1 SGHRS and CDR2 YFSETQ. The V gene lost 0 bases and the J gene lost 3 bases, with 3 bases spanning the gap. The CDR3 extends over 13 amino acids. CDR3 in DNA: TGCGCCAGCAGCTTGGGCGACACCGGGGAGCTGTTTTTT. It is translated as CASSLGDTGELFF.

This clone showed up just once. This sequence joins TRBV5-1 and TRBJ2-5, with D possibly matching TRBD2 (6 bases). Germline CDR1 SGHRS, CDR2 YFSETQ. This CDR3 has 15 residues. The V end lost 0 bases, the J end lost 3 bases, and 12 bases lay between the germline ends. The CDR3 DNA reads as TGCGCCAGCAGCTTGGACGGAGGGGTAAAAGAGACCCAGTACTTC. Its translation: CASSLDGGVKETQYF.

The V gene is TRBV29-1, the J gene TRBJ2-1; TRBD2 matches at 8 bases. Germline assignment: CDR1 SQVTM and CDR2 ANQGSEA. The CDR3 covers 12 residues. V lost 5 bases, J lost 7 bases, and 4 bases stayed unmatched. CDR3 in DNA: TGCAGCGTTCGACTAGCGTGGAATGAGCAGTTCTTC. Residues: CSVRLAWNEQFF.